This T cell receptor (beta chain) was documented in a study of blood T cells in healthy people across ages. Study-wide results and caveats: Getting older went along with TCR beta diversity per million T cells dropping roughly linearly. Strong correlation existed between TCR beta diversity and naive T cell percentage.

Alongside a J-beta primer mix, a sample-barcoded 5' primer served in a second PCR lasting about 6 to 11 cycles. Each CDR3 protein gets one entry after TCRdb re-called the 5' RACE reads with MiXCR. This table holds about 570,000 distinct CDR3 sequences, roughly 29% found once. This clonotype occurred a few times. No antigen is known for it. V was clipped by 4 bases and J by 3 bases, with 15 bases between them. From germline, CDR1 is SGHVS and CDR2 FNYEAQ. This CDR3 has 15 amino acids. The sample was blood. The chain employs TRBV7-6 and TRBJ2-5; D tentatively reads TRBD1 or TRBD2 (5 bases each). The receptor's source is a woman aged 70-85 years in good health. The CDR3 nucleotides are TGTGCCAGCAGCTCTTCCCCGAGGGGTGAAGAGACCCAGTACTTC. It codes for CASSSSPRGEETQYF.